Each of the 8 T cell receptor beta chains below was sequenced from the same sample in a study of blood T cell repertoires in COVID-19. Profiled with immunoSEQ multiplex PCR; TCRdb holds only in-frame clones, not every one. The sample includes 250,000 to 300,000 clones, 88% seen only once; the top ten take over 9%. The sequenced sample consisted of peripheral blood. All receptors derive from a woman in her thirties with COVID-19, enrolled during active disease.

The chain recombines TRBV29-1 with TRBJ2-7, with 8 bases fitting TRBD2. This CDR3 has 14 residues. The V gene's germline CDR1 is SQVTM and CDR2 ANQGSEA. V lost 3 bases, J lost 9 bases, and 13 bases stayed unmatched. The CDR3 protein is CSVDIAGGNKVQYF. The CDR3, as DNA: TGCAGCGTTGATATTGCGGGAGGAAATAAAGTGCAGTACTTC.

This clone was picked up a small number of times. This chain links TRBV29-1 with TRBJ1-2; TRBD1 is a possible D gene (5 bases). From germline, CDR1 is SQVTM and CDR2 ANQGSEA. V lost 4 bases and J lost 2, with 8 bases in between. The CDR3 consists of 12 residues. CDR3 coding DNA: TGCAGCGTTGTTGCAGGGAACTATGGCTACACCTTC. Protein sequence: CSVVAGNYGYTF.

In the case of this clone: Other DNA sequences in this sample translate to the same CDR3. The chain joins TRBV5-1 to TRBJ1-5; TRBD1 might be the D (6 bases). Trimming took 4 bases from V and 4 from J, leaving 12 bases between them. The germline V gene has CDR1 SGHRS and CDR2 YFSETQ. The CDR3 has 14 amino acids. CDR3 DNA: TGCGCCAGCAGCCCGAGGGGGGGGAATCAGCCCCAGCATTTT. This sequence encodes CASSPRGGNQPQHF.

The chain carries TRBV12-3 or TRBV12-4 and TRBJ2-3, with a tentative D call TRBD2 (6 bases). Trimming left V 6 bases short and J 5 bases short, with 12 bases between. CDR3 length equals 13 residues. Here the CDR3 DNA reads TGTGCCAGCAGCACGGGAGCGGGAGATACGCAGTATTTT. Residues: CASSTGAGDTQYF.

The rearrangement links TRBV10-3 to TRBJ2-7, with 9 bases matching TRBD2. The germline CDR1 and CDR2 sequences are ENHRY and SYGVKD. CDR3 length: 16 amino acids. J gave up 0 bases and V 3 bases, and 6 bases lay outside the gene matches. The chain's CDR3 is CAISDPGSGSSYEQYF. CDR3 DNA: TGTGCCATCAGTGATCCAGGTAGCGGGAGCTCCTACGAGCAGTACTTC.

The chain links TRBV5-1 to TRBJ1-2; D not certain. V lost 7 bases, J lost 2 bases, and 9 bases lay in between. This CDR3 contains 12 residues. Germline CDR1 and CDR2: SGHRS and YFSETQ. The CDR3 here is CASRTTNYGYTF. The CDR3, as DNA: TGCGCCAGCCGAACAACGAACTATGGCTACACCTTC.

The V call is TRBV5-8, the J call TRBJ2-5; D gene ambiguous. The V end lost 6 bases, the J end lost 0 bases, and 12 bases lay between the germline ends. There are 14 residues in the CDR3. Germline-derived CDR1 and CDR2 are SGHTS and YDEGEE. The CDR3 is CASILKRYQETQYF. CDR3 bases: TGTGCCAGCATCCTAAAGAGGTACCAAGAGACCCAGTACTTC.

V is TRBV28 and J is TRBJ2-5, with 10 bases lining up with TRBD2. The CDR3 consists of 15 residues. J lost 4 bases, V lost 4 bases, and 6 bases had no gene match. Germline loops: CDR1 MDHEN, CDR2 SYDVKM. The CDR3 sequence is CASSSLAGAAETQYF. The CDR3 DNA is TGTGCCAGCAGTTCCCTAGCGGGAGCGGCAGAGACCCAGTACTTC.